This T cell receptor beta chain was retrieved from a study of T cells in Graves' hyperthyroidism and ophthalmopathy. What was amplified from RNA transcripts were TCR beta CDR3 regions. TCR CDR3 underwent first-round RT-PCR with the HTBI primer set. Via MiXCR, TCRdb re-called the multiplex PCR reads, giving one row per CDR3 protein. The sample lists around 570,000 distinct CDR3 sequences, 15% to 20% occurring once. Ten or more counts support this clonotype. The target antigen is unknown. The study, taken as a whole, reports: It was a median approximately 6 months before onset that the model predicted ophthalmopathy.

V was clipped by 3 bases and J by 6 bases, with 13 bases between them. Germline V lookup: CDR1 SGHTA, CDR2 FQGTGA. The CDR3 is 14 amino acids. The sequenced sample consisted of blood. The TCR was taken from a man aged 35 to 55 with Graves' ophthalmopathy. The chain joins TRBV7-3 to TRBJ2-3, with D maybe TRBD2 (5 bases). The CDR3 nucleotides are TGTGCCAGCAGCTTCCGGGCTAGCCCGGATACGCAGTATTTT. Its protein product is CASSFRASPDTQYF.